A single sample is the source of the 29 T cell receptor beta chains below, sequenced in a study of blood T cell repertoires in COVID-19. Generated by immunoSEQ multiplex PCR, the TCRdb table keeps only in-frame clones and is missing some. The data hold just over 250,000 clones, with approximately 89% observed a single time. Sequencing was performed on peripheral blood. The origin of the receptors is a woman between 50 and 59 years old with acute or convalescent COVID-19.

The DNA for the CDR3 is TGTGCCAGCAGCCAAGGGCCGCGGGGTACGCAGTATTTT. Translation: CASSQGPRGTQYF. This chain joins TRBV3-1 (or the pseudogene TRBV3-2) and TRBJ2-3; TRBD2 might be the D (6 bases). Germline values: CDR1 LGHDT, CDR2 YNNKEL (reference sequence). This CDR3 spans 13 amino acids. V was clipped by 1 base and J by 8 bases, with 10 bases between them.

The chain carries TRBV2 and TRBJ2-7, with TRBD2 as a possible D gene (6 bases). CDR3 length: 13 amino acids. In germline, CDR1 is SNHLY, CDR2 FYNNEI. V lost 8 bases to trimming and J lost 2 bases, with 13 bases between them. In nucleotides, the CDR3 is TGTGCCAGCGGTGTGCGGGAACCCTACGAGCAGTACTTC. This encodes CASGVREPYEQYF.

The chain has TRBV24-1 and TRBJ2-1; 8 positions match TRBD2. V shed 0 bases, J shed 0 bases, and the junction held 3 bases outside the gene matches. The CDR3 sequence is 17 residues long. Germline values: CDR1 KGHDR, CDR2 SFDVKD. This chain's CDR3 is CATSDLLAGRSYNEQFF. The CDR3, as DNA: TGTGCCACCAGTGATTTGCTAGCGGGTCGCTCCTACAATGAGCAGTTCTTC.

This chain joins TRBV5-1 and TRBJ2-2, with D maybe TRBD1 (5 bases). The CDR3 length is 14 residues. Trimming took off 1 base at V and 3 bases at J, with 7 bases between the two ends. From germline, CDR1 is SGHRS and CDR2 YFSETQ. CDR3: CASSLRGDTGELFF. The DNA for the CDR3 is TGCGCCAGCAGCTTGAGGGGCGACACCGGGGAGCTGTTTTTT.

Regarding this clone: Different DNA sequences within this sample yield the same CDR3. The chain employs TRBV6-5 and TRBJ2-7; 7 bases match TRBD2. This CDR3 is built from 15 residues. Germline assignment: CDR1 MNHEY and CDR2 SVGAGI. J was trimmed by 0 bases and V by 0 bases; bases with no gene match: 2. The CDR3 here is CASSYSTGGSYEQYF. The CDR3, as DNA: TGTGCCAGCAGTTACTCCACGGGAGGCTCCTACGAGCAGTACTTC.

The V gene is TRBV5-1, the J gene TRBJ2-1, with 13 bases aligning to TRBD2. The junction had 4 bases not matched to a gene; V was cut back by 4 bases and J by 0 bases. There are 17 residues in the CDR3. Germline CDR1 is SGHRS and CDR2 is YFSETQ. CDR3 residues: CASSGGLAGRSYNEQFF. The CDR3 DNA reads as TGCGCCAGCAGCGGGGGACTAGCGGGACGCTCCTACAATGAGCAGTTCTTC.

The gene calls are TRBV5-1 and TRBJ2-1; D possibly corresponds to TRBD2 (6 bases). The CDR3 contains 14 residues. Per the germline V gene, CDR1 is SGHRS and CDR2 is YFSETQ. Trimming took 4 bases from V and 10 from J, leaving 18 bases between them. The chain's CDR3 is CASSPGLTRAEQFF. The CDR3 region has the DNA TGCGCCAGCAGCCCGGGACTGACTAGGGCGGAGCAGTTCTTC.

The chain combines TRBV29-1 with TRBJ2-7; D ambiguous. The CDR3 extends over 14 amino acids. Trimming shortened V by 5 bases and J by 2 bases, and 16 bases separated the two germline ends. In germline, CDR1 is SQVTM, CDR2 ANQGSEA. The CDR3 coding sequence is TGCAGCGTTTCGTTTGAAACAGCTACCTACGAGCAGTACTTC. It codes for CSVSFETATYEQYF.

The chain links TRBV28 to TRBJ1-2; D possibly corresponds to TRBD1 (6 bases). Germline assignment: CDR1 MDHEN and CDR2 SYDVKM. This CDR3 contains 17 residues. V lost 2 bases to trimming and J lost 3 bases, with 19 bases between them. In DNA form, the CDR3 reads TGTGCCAGCAGTTTACCCTCAGGGGCAAGTCTAGACTATGGCTACACCTTC. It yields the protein CASSLPSGASLDYGYTF.

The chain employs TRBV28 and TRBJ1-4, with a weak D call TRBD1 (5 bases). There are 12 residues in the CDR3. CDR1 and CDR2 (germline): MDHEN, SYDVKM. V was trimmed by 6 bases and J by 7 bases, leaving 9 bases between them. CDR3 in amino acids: CASRAGVEKLFF. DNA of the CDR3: TGTGCCAGCAGGGCGGGGGTTGAAAAACTGTTTTTT.

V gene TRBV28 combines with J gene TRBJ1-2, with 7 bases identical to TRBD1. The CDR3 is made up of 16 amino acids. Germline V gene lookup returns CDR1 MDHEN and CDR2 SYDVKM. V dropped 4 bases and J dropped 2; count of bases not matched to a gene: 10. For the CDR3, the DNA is TGTGCCAGCAGTTCCGTAGAACCGACAGGGAACTATGGCTACACCTTC. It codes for CASSSVEPTGNYGYTF.

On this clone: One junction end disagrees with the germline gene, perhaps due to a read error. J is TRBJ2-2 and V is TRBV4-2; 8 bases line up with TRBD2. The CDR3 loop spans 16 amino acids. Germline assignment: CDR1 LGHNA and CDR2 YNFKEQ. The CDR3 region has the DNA TGTGCCAGCACCCAAGTCTTGACTAGCGCCACCGGGGAGCTGTTTTTT. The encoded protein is CASTQVLTSATGELFF.

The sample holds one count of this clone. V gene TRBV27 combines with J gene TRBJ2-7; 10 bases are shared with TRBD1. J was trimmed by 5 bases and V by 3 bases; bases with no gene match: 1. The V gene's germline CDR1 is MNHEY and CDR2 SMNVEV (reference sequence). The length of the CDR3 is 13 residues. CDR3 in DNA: TGTGCCAGCAGTTTGGACAGGGGGGACGAGCAGTACTTC. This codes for CASSLDRGDEQYF.

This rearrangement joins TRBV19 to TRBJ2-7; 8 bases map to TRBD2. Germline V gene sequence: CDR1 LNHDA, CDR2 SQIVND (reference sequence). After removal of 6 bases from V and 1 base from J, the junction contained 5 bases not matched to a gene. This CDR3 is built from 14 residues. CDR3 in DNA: TGTGCCAGTAGGTCGGGAGGGGGATCCTACGAGCAGTACTTC. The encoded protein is CASRSGGGSYEQYF.

The CDR3 region is CAISVSGSTYEQYF. In nucleotides, the CDR3 is TGTGCCATCAGTGTTAGCGGGAGTACCTACGAGCAGTACTTC. The chain uses TRBV10-3 and TRBJ2-7, with 9 positions matching TRBD2. This CDR3 is 14 amino acids long. V shed 4 bases and J 2 bases; nucleotides not matched to a gene: 3. Germline CDR1 and CDR2: ENHRY and SYGVKD.

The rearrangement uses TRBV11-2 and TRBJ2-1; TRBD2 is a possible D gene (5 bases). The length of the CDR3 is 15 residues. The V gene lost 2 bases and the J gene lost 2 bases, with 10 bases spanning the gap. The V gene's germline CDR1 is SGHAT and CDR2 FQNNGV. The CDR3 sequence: CASSLIGSAYNEQFF. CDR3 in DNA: TGTGCCAGCAGCTTAATAGGTAGCGCCTACAATGAGCAGTTCTTC.

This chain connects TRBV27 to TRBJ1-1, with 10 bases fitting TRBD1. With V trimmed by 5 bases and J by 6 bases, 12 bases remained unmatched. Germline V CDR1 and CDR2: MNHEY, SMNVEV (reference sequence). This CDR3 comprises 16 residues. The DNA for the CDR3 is TGTGCCAGCAGTCGCCGTGGGACAGGGGATCGGCCTGAAGCTTTCTTT. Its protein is CASSRRGTGDRPEAFF.

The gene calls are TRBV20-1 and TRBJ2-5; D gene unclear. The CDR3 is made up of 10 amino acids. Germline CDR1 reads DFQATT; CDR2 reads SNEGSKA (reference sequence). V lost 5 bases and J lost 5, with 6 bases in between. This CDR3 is CSAARETQYF. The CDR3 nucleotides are TGCAGTGCTGCCCGGGAGACCCAGTACTTC.

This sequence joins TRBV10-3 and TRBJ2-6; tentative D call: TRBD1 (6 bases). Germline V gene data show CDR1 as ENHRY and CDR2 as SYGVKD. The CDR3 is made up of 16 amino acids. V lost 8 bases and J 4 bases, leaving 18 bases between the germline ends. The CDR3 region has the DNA TGTGCCATCGAGAAGCAGAAGGGGGAAGGGGCCAACGTCCTGACTTTC. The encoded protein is CAIEKQKGEGANVLTF.

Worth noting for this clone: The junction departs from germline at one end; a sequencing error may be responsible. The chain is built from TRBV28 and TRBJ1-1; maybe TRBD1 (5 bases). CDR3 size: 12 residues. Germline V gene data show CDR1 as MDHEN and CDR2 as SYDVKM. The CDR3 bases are TGTGCCGGCAGCCAGGGGAACACTGAAGCTTTCTTT. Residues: CAGSQGNTEAFF.

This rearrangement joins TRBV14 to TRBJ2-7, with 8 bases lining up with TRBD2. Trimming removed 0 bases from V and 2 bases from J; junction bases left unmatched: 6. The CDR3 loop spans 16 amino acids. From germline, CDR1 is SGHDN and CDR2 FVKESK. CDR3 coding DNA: TGTGCCAGCAGCCAAGAAGGGGGTAGCGGGACCTACGAGCAGTACTTC. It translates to CASSQEGGSGTYEQYF.

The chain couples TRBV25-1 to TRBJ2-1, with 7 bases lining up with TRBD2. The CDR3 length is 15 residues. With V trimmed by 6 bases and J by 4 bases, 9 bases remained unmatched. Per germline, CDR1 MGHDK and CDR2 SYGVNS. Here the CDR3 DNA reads TGTGCCAGCAGCCCTGAGGCTAGCGGATACAATGAGCAGTTCTTC. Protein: CASSPEASGYNEQFF.

CDR3 sequence: CASSIDFGPSEQYF. The CDR3 coding sequence is TGTGCCAGTAGTATAGATTTTGGGCCATCGGAGCAGTACTTC. The chain recombines TRBV19 with TRBJ2-7; D is unclear. V was cut by 0 bases and J by 7 bases, with 13 bases left in between. The length of the CDR3 is 14 residues. Germline loops: CDR1 LNHDA, CDR2 SQIVND (reference sequence).

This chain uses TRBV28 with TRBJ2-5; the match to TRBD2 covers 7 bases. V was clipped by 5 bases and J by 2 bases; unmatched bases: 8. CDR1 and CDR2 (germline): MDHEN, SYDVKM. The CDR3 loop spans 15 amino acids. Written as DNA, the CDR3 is TGTGCCAGCAGTATAACAGAGCGGGGACAAGAGACCCAGTACTTC. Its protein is CASSITERGQETQYF.

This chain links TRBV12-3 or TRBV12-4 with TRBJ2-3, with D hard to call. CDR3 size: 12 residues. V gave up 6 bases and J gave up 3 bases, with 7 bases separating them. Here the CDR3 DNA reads TGTGCCAGCAGACTTACGACAGATACGCAGTATTTT. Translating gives CASRLTTDTQYF.

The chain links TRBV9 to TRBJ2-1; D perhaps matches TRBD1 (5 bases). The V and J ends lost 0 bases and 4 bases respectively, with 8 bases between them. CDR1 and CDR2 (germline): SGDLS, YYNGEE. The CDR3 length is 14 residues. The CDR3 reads CASSVGQKYNEQFF. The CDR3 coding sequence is TGTGCCAGCAGCGTAGGACAGAAATACAATGAGCAGTTCTTC.

The CDR3 DNA sequence: TGTGCCAGCAGCTTAGCGGGGACAGCCGAAAAACTGTTTTTT. It encodes CASSLAGTAEKLFF. The J gene is TRBJ1-4, the V gene TRBV7-2, with 7 bases that match TRBD1. The CDR3 extends over 14 amino acids. J lost 8 bases, V lost 0 bases, and 3 bases had no gene match. Germline assignment: CDR1 SGHTA and CDR2 FQGNSA. Combining the CDR3 with reference TRBV7-2 and TRBJ1-4 gives the whole variable domain GAGVSQSPSNKVTEKGKDVELRCDPISGHTALYWYRQSLGQGLEFLIYFQGNSAPDKSGLPSDRFSAERTGGSVSTLTIQRTQQEDSAVYLCASSLAGTAEKLFFGSGTQLSVL.

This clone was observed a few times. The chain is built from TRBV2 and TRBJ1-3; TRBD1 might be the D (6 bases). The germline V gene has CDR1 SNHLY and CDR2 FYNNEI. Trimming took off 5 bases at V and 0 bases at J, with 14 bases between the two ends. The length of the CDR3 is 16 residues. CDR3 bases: TGTGCCAGCAGTCCTCTGGGACAAAACTCTGGAAACACCATATATTTT. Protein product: CASSPLGQNSGNTIYF.

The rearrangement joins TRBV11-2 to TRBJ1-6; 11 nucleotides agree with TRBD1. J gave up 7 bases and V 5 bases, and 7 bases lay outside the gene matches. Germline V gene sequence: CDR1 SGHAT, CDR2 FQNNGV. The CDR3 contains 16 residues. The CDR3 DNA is TGTGCCAGCAGCCCAATTGGGACAGGGGGGAATTCACCCCTCCACTTT. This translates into CASSPIGTGGNSPLHF.